This T cell receptor beta chain emerged from a study of beta chain features in type 1 diabetes. This clone was seen a few times. Its antigen is currently unknown. The CDR3 length is 16 residues. The germline V gene encodes CDR1 SQVTM and CDR2 ANQGSEA. V dropped 8 bases and J dropped 9; count of bases not matched to a gene: 16. A heparinised blood draw that averaged about 100 mL was obtained once from each donor. Findings of the study overall: Type 1 diabetes patients showed a moderate but significant shortening of TCRB CDR3s in all four CD4+ subsets. Patients' naive, central memory and regulatory TCRB repertoires appeared more alike than those of healthy donors. Any HLA type influence on TCRB rearrangement was left unresolved here.

Expressed TCRB transcripts were sequenced after all isolated RNA was converted to cDNA. Produced via immunoSEQ multiplex PCR; TCRdb's table is partial and in-frame only. This repertoire shows around 260,000 clones, 24% found once; its top ten account for around 0.013%. Sequenced input: naive CD4+ T cells from blood. This receptor was taken from a woman between 25 and 40 years old with type 1 diabetes. V usage is TRBV29-1 and J usage is TRBJ2-1; TRBD2 matches at 13 bases. The CDR3 bases are TGCAGCACGCGGGAGGGACTAGCGGGACCTCAAGCTGAGCAGTTCTTC. Translated: CSTREGLAGPQAEQFF.